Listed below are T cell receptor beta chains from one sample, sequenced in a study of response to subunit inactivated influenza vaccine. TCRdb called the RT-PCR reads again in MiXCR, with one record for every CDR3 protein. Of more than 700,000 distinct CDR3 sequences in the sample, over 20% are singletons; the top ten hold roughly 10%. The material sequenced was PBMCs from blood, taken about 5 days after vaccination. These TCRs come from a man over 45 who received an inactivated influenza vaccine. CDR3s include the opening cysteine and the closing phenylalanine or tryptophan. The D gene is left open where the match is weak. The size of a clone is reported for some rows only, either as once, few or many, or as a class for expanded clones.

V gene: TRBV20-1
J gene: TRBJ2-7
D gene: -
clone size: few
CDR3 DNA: TGCAGTGCCCCGGCCCTTTCAGATTACGAGCAGTACTTC
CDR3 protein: CSAPALSDYEQYF

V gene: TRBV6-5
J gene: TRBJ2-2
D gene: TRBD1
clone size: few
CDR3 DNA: TGTGCCAGCAGTTACATCCCGGGACAGGGGGCCGGTCGGGGGGAGCTGTTTTTT
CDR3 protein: CASSYIPGQGAGRGELFF

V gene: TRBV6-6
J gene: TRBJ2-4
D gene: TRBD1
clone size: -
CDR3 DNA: TGTGCCAGCAGTCGACAGGGGTACGACATTCAGTACTTC
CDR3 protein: CASSRQGYDIQYF

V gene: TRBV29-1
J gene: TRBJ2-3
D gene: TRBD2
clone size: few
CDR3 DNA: TGCAGCGTGGACGGGACTAGGACTAGCACAGATACGCAGTATTTT
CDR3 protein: CSVDGTRTSTDTQYF

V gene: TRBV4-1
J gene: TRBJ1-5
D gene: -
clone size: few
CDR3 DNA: TGCGCCAGCAGCCAATTGGCTGGAGTGTATAGCAATCAGCCCCAGCATTTT
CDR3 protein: CASSQLAGVYSNQPQHF

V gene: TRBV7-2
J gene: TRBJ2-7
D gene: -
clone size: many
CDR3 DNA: TGTGCCAGCAGCTCCCAGCTAATCAGCGAGCAGTACTTC
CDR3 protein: CASSSQLISEQYF

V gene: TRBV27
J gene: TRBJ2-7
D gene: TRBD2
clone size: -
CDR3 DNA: TGTGCCAGCAGTTTACTAGCGGGACCCTACGAGCAGCACTTC
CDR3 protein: CASSLLAGPYEQHF

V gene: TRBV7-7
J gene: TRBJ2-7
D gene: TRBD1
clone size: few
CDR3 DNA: TGTGCTAGCAGCATAAGACAGGGGAGGGAGCAGTACTTC
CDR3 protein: CASSIRQGREQYF

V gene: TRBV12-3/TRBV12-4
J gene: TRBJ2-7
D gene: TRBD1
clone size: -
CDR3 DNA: TGTGCCAGCAGTCAGAGACAGGGGCCTTACGAGCAGTACTTC
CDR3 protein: CASSQRQGPYEQYF

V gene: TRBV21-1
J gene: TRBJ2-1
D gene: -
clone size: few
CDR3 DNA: TGTGCCAGCAATCGGAGGGCCAGTGATGAGCAGTTCTTC
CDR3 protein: CASNRRASDEQFF

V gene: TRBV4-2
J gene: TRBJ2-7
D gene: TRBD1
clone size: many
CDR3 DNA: TGTGCCAGCAGCCCCCGGGACAGCTCCTACGAGCAGTACTTC
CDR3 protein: CASSPRDSSYEQYF

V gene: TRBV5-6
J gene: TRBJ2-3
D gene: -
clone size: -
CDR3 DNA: TGTGCCAGCAGCAGAATAGGAAGCACAGATACGCAGTATTTT
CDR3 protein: CASSRIGSTDTQYF

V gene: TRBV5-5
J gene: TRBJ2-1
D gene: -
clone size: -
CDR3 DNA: TGTGCCAGCACCCTCTGGGTCAGTAATGAGCAGTTCTTC
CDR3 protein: CASTLWVSNEQFF

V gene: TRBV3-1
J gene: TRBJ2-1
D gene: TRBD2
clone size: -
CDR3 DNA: TGTGCCAGCAGCCAAACTGGACTAGACAATGAGCAGTTCTTC
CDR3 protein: CASSQTGLDNEQFF

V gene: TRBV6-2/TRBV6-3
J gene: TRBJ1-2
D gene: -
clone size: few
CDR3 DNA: TGTGCCAGCAGTTACCGAATTGACCGGGAAGGCTACACCTTC
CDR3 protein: CASSYRIDREGYTF

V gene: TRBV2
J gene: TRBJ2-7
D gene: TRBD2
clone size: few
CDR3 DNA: TGTGCCAGCAGAGCCCCGAGCGGGAGGAACCACGAGCAGTACTTC
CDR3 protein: CASRAPSGRNHEQYF

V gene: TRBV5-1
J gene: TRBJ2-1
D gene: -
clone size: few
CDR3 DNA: TGCGCCAGCCGGTGGGTGTCTGTCCATGAGCAGTTCTTC
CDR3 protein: CASRWVSVHEQFF

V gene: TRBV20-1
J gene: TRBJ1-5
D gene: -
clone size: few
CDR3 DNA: TGCAGTGCAGACGACGTGGATCAGCCCCAGCATTTT
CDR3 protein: CSADDVDQPQHF

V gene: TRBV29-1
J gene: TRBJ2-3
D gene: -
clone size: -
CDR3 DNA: TGCAGCGTCTTAGGGGGAAACACAGATACGCAGTATTTT
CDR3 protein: CSVLGGNTDTQYF

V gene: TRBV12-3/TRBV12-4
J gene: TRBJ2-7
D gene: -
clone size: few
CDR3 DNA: TGTGCCAGCAGAGGGGCAGGGTCTGGCTACGAGCAGTACTTC
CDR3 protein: CASRGAGSGYEQYF

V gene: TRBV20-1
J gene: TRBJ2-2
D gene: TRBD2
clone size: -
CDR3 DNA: TGCAGTGCTAGAGATAGGCGGGGGGACTTGAACACCGGGGAGCTGTTTTTT
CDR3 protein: CSARDRRGDLNTGELFF

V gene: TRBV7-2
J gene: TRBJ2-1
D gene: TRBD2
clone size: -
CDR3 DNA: TGTGCCAGCAGCTTAGGACTAGCGGGAGACAGTGAGCAGTTCTTC
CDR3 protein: CASSLGLAGDSEQFF

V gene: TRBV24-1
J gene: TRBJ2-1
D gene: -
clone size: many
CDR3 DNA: TGTGCCACCAGGGCAGGGACTTCCTACAATGAGCAGTTCTTC
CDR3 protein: CATRAGTSYNEQFF

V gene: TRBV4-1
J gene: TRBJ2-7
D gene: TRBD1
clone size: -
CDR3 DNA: TGCGCCAGCAGCCACCCTCCGACAGGGTCCGAGCAGTACTTC
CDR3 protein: CASSHPPTGSEQYF

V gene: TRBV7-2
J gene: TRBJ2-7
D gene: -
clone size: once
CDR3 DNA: TGTGCCAGCAGCACGAGAACAGCCGCCTACGAGCAGTACTTC
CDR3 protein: CASSTRTAAYEQYF

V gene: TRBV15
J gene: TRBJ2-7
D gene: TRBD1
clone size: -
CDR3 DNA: TGTGCCACCAGCAGCGTCAGGGGGGAGCAGTACTTC
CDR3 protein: CATSSVRGEQYF

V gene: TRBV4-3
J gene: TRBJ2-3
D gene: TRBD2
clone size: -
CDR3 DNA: TGCGCCAGCAGCCAAGTTTCCGGGAGGGCAGATACGCAGTATTTT
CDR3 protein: CASSQVSGRADTQYF

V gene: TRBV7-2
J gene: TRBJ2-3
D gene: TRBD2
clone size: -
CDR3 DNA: TGTGCCAGCACGTGGACTAGCGGGGGCACAGATACGCAGTATTTT
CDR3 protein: CASTWTSGGTDTQYF

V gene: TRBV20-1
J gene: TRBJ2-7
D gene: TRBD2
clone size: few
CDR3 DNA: TGCAGTGGTCAGAGGCGGGAGGGTTCCTACGAGCAGTACTTC
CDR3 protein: CSGQRREGSYEQYF

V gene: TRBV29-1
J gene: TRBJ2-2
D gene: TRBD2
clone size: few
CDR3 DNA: TGCAGCGTGGACCTTAGCGGGAATTCGCAGGCCGGGGAGCTGTTTTTT
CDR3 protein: CSVDLSGNSQAGELFF

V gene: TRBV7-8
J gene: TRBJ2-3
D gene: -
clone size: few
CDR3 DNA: TGTGCCAGCAGCGAAGGCAGGTGGCGAGGCACAGATACGCAGTATTTT
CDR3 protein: CASSEGRWRGTDTQYF

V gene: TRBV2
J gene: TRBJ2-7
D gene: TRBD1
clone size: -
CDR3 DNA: TGTGCCATAAGGGGACAGGCCCCCTACGAGCAGTACTTC
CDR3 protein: CAIRGQAPYEQYF

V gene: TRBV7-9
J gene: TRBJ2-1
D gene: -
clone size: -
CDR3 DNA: TGTGCCAGCAGCCCGACCGGGCCCAACTCCTACAATGAGCAGTTCTTC
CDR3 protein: CASSPTGPNSYNEQFF

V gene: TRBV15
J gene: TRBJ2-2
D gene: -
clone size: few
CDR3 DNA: TGTGCCACCAGCAGAGATCTTAGGCTCGGGGAGCTGTTTTTT
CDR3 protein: CATSRDLRLGELFF

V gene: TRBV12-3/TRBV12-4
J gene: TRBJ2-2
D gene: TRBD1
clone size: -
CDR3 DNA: TGTGCCATTTCCCGGGACAGGGCGGTCACCGGGGAGCTGTTTTTT
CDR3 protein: CAISRDRAVTGELFF

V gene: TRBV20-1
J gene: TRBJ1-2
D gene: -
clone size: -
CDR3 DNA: TGCAGTGCTAGTAAGACGACCGAAAATGGCTACACCTTC
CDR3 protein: CSASKTTENGYTF

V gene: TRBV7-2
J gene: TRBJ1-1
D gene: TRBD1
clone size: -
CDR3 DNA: TGTGCCAGCAGCTACCGGACAGGGTGGGTCACTGAAGCTTTCTTT
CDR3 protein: CASSYRTGWVTEAFF

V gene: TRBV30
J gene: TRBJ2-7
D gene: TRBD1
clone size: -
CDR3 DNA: TGTGCCTGGAGTAGGGGACAGGGCTTCCACGAGCAGTACTTC
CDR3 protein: CAWSRGQGFHEQYF

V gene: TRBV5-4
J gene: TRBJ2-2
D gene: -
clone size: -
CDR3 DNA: TGTGCCAGCAGCTTGGACCCGAATAGCAGGTTTTTAGAGGAGCTGTTTTTT
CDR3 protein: CASSLDPNSRFLEELFF

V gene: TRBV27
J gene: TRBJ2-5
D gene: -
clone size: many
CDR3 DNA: TGTGCCAGCAGCCCACGGTTACAAGAGACCCAGTACTTC
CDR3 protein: CASSPRLQETQYF

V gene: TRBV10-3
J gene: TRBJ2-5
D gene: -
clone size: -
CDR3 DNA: TGTGCCATCAGCTCCCGGTCCCGTCTCGACAGCCAAGAGACCCAGTACTTC
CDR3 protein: CAISSRSRLDSQETQYF

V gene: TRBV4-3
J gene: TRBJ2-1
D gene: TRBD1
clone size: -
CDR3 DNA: TGCGCCAGCAGCCAACAGGTAGTCGGGACAGGGGGTCTGAATGAGCAGTTCTTC
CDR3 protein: CASSQQVVGTGGLNEQFF

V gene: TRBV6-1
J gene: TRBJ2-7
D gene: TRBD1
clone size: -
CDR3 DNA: TGTGCCAGCAGCCGGACGACAGGGGTCCCCTACGAGCAGTACTTC
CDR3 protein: CASSRTTGVPYEQYF

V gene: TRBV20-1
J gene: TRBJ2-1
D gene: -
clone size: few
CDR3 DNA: TGCAGTGCTAGAGATTGGCGGGCGGGAAATGAGCAGTTCTTC
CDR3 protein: CSARDWRAGNEQFF

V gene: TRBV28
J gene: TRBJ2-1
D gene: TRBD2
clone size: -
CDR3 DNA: TGTGCCAGCAGGTCGGGGCTAGCGGTCGCTGAGCAGTTCTTC
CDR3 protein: CASRSGLAVAEQFF

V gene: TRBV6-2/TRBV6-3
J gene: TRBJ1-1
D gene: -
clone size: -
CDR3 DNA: TGTGCCAGCAGAGTACCCGGGGATGAAGCTTTCTTT
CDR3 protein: CASRVPGDEAFF

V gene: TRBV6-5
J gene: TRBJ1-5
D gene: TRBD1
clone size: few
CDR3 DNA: TGTGCCAGCAGTCACGGGACAGGGCTCAATCAGCCCCAGCATTTT
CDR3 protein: CASSHGTGLNQPQHF

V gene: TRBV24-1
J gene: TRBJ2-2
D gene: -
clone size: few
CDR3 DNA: TGTGCCACCAGTGATTTAACCCAGAACACCGGGGAGCTGTTTTTT
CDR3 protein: CATSDLTQNTGELFF

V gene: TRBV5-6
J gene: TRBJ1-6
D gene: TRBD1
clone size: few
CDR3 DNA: TGTGCCAGCAGCTACACAACAGGGGATGGTTCACCCCTCCACTTT
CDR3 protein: CASSYTTGDGSPLHF